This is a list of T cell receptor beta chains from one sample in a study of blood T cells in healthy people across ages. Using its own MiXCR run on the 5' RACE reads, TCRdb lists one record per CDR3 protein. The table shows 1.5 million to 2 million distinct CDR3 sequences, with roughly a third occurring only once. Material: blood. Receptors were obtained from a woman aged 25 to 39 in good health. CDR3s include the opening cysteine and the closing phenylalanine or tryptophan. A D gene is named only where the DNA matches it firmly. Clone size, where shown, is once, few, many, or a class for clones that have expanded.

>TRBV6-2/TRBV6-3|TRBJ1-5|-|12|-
CASRDGNQPQHF
TGTGCCAGCCGGGATGGCAATCAGCCCCAGCATTTT
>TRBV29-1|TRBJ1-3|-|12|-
CSVREPGNTIYF
TGCAGCGTCCGGGAACCTGGAAACACCATATATTTT
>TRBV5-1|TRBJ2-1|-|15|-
CASSYEWDQYNEQFF
TGCGCCAGCAGCTACGAATGGGACCAGTACAATGAGCAGTTCTTC
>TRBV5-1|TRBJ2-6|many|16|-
CASSLRPATGANVLTF
TGCGCCAGCAGCTTAAGGCCCGCCACTGGGGCCAACGTCCTGACTTTC
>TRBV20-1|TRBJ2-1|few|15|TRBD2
CSVFPPSGVINEQFF
TGCAGTGTTTTCCCCCCTAGCGGGGTAATTAATGAGCAGTTCTTC
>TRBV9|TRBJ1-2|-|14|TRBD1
CASSVNSGGYGYTF
TGTGCCAGCAGCGTTAATTCAGGGGGCTATGGCTACACCTTC
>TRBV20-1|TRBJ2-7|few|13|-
CSAPRVTLGEQYF
TGCAGTGCTCCCAGGGTAACCTTAGGTGAGCAGTACTTC
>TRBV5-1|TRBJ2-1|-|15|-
CASSLSGSSYNEQLF
TGCGCCAGCAGCTTGAGCGGTAGCTCCTACAATGAGCAGTTATTC
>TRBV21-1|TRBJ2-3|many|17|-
CATYNGAGGESTDTQYF
TGTGCCACCTACAATGGGGCCGGGGGGGAATCCACAGATACGCAGTATTTT
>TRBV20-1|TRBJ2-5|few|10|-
CSAKQETQYF
TGCAGTGCTAAGCAAGAGACCCAGTACTTC
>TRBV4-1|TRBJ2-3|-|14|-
CASSQDRGANTQYF
TGCGCCAGCAGCCAAGATCGCGGGGCAAATACGCAGTATTTT
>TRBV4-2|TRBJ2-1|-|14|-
CAGSQGSGNDEQFF
TGTGCCGGCAGCCAAGGATCGGGCAACGATGAGCAGTTCTTC
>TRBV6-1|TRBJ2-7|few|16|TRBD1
CASSVQYRQGAYEQYF
TGTGCCAGCAGTGTCCAGTATAGACAGGGGGCCTACGAGCAGTACTTC
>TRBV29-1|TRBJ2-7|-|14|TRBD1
CSVAAGGRSYEQYF
TGCAGCGTTGCCGCAGGGGGCAGATCCTACGAGCAGTACTTC
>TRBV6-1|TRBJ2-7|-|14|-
CASSEDTTIYEQYF
TGTGCCAGCAGTGAAGACACTACGATCTACGAGCAGTACTTC
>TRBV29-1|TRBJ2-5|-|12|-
CSVEMGQETQYF
TGCAGCGTTGAAATGGGGCAAGAGACCCAGTACTTC
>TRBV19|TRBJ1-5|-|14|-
CASSTGEVGRPQHF
TGTGCCAGTAGTACAGGGGAGGTGGGTCGGCCCCAGCATTTT
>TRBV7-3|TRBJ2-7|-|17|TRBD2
CASSLTPGGGSYGEQYF
TGTGCCAGCAGCTTAACTCCAGGCGGGGGATCCTACGGCGAGCAGTACTTC
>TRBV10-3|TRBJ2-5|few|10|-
CAIGEETQYF
TGTGCCATCGGGGAAGAGACCCAGTACTTC
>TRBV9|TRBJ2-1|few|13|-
CASSVAGSDEQFF
TGTGCCAGCAGCGTAGCTGGGAGTGATGAGCAGTTCTTC
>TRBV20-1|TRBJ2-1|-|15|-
CSAPGGPSSYNEQFF
TGCAGTGCTCCCGGCGGGCCCAGCTCCTACAATGAGCAGTTCTTC
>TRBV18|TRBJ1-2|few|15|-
CASSSRVDPNYGYTF
TGTGCCAGCTCATCCAGGGTGGACCCTAACTATGGCTACACCTTC
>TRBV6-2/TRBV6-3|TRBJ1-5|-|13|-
CASSPDREQPQHF
TGTGCCAGCAGTCCGGACCGAGAACAGCCCCAGCATTTT
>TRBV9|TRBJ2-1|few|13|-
CASSVTSPGEQFF
TGTGCCAGCAGCGTTACTTCCCCGGGTGAGCAGTTCTTC
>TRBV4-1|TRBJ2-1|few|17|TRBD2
CASSPYETSGYYNEQFF
TGCGCCAGCAGCCCGTATGAGACTAGCGGGTATTACAATGAGCAGTTCTTC
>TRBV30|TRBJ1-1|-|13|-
CAWSLTGNTEAFF
TGTGCCTGGAGTTTGACAGGGAACACTGAAGCTTTCTTT
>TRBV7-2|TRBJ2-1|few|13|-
CASSFSRDNEQFF
TGTGCCAGCAGCTTCAGCAGGGACAATGAGCAGTTCTTC
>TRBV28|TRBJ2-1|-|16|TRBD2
CASSEWREHNYNEQFF
TGTGCCAGCAGCGAATGGCGGGAGCATAATTACAATGAGCAGTTCTTC
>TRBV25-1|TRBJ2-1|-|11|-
CASSWGVEQFF
TGTGCCAGCAGCTGGGGGGTTGAGCAGTTCTTC
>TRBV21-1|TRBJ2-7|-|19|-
CASSKDLIFGTGDSYEQYF
TGTGCCAGCAGCAAAGATCTCATTTTTGGGACAGGGGATTCCTACGAGCAGTACTTC
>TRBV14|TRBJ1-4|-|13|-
CASSRSHQEKLFF
TGTGCCAGCAGTCGATCGCACCAGGAAAAACTGTTTTTT